This T cell receptor (beta chain) was documented in a study of T cell responses to AZD1222 COVID-19 vaccine (dated by TCRdb to the early 2020s). About the study as a whole: A total of under 250 trial participants underwent TCR sequencing, of whom about 200 had received two doses of AZD1222 and about 25 had received two doses of the MenACWY control vaccine. Enrollment into the trials was organized by age into subgroups of 18-55, 56-69 and 70-plus years, and those subgroups contained approximately 160, 26 and 62 TCR-sequenced participants, respectively. Paper-wide results and their limitations: Because no day 14 peak-response samples were available, the repertoires could be characterized only after the peak T cell response. Reportedly, close to half of the unique spike-specific TCRs recognized epitopes lying outside the regions that are mutated in the B.1.351 and B.1.1.7 variants. Conclusions about previously exposed vaccinees are limited, since just six AZD1222 recipients were seropositive for SARS-CoV-2 at baseline. The 56-69-year group was small, and its depth increase did not reach significance, likely because of low power. After two AZD1222 doses, spike-specific TCR breadth and depth were significantly higher than at day 0 and than in MenACWY recipients. Vaccine-associated CD4 TCRs spanned the whole spike protein, with dominant responses in regions 160-218 and 743-854. Participants were mostly white British, with more females than males. The authors suggested clonal diversity may have been underestimated.

The count of this clone is one. Its antigen is still unknown. The sample holds no much larger clone one base away, and base qualities are not on file. The CDR3 regions of human TCRbeta chains were subjected to immunosequencing. Under the source paper's analysis protocol: TCRs in the repertoires were matched against a reference library of SARS-CoV-2-specific TCRs that had been generated with the MIRA antigen-specificity platform. Breadth was defined as the fraction of unique TCRs that were SARS-CoV-2-associated. Depth was defined as the fraction of total T cells that were SARS-CoV-2-associated. Using the MIRA data, each spike-specific TCR was mapped to the spike region that the TCR reacts to and placed in a CD4 or CD8 class. Log10-transformed breadth and depth values were compared by one-way ANOVA with Sidak's multiple comparisons tests. TCRdb retrieved this table from immuneACCESS and kept in-frame rearrangements only. Not all clones are present; in checked studies, unresolved V genes account for under half, and no reason is known for the remainder. V and J calls and clone size are given by that table; D and trimming were obtained from the DNA. The sample records about 140,000 clones, 80% to 95% of which are singletons. The ten largest make up about 3.8% of the sample.

The sample's time point, from its label and the paper: about 28 days (+/-7) after the second vaccine dose. AZD1222 recipients given second doses at about 4 weeks or at about 12 weeks were pooled, since spike-specific TCR depth and breadth were not found to differ between the two schedules. Vaccinee samples came from UK trials COV001 and COV002, including a single-blind randomized controlled phase 2/3 trial of AZD1222 (ChAdOx1 nCoV-19) in healthy adults. For TCRbeta chain sequencing, PBMC samples were collected from trial participants at day 0 and at day 28 after the second dose. This receptor was identified in an adult who received the AZD1222 COVID-19 vaccine. Material: peripheral blood, obtained 28 days after the second AZD1222 dose.

The nucleotides read TGTGCCTGGAGCGCGACTAGCGAAAGAGGAGATACGCAGTATTTT. The encoded protein is CAWSATSERGDTQYF. The chain couples TRBV30 to TRBJ2-3; TRBD2 agrees with 8 junctional bases. The CDR3 starts with the cysteine, ends with the phenylalanine, and has 15 residues. Only CDR3 DNA is held: 45 bases, read in frame from base 1. CDR1 GTSNPN and CDR2 SVGIG are derived from the germline V gene (reference sequence). For this chain, trimming is 3 bases at the V end and 5 bases at the J end, and the number of junction bases without a gene match is 10.